Shown below are 4 T cell receptor beta chains from a single sample sequenced in a study of shared clonotypes between healthy human individuals. Only in-frame clones appear in the TCRdb table, and some are missing; sequencing was by immunoSEQ multiplex PCR. The repertoire holds more than 2 million clones, with 85% to 95% as singletons. CD8 cells regarded as naive lacked CD45RO, were positively chosen for CCR7, and omitted terminally differentiated effector memory CD45RA+ cells. Sample: naive CD8+ T cells sorted from blood. The receptors derive from a man younger than 35 in good health.

The J gene is TRBJ1-1, the V gene TRBV4-1; 11 nucleotides align to TRBD1. The CDR3 runs 18 residues. Germline-derived CDR1 and CDR2 are MGHRA and YSYEKL. Trimming cost V 6 bases and J 3 bases; bases outside gene matches: 15. The CDR3 protein is CASSTLAGQGVGDTEAFF. CDR3 bases: TGCGCCAGCAGTACTCTGGCGGGACAGGGGGTGGGAGACACTGAAGCTTTCTTT.

Concerning this clone: The identical CDR3 is also encoded by other nucleotide sequences in the sample. V usage is TRBV5-1 and J usage is TRBJ2-7, with D uncertain. With 2 bases removed from V and 1 base from J, the gap between germline ends came to 7 bases. The CDR3 loop spans 13 amino acids. In germline, CDR1 is SGHRS, CDR2 YFSETQ. CDR3 sequence (DNA): TGCGCCAGCAGCTTACGTTCGTCCTACGAGCAGTACTTC. Translating gives CASSLRSSYEQYF.

The chain has TRBV9 and TRBJ2-4, with D perhaps assigned TRBD1 or TRBD2 (5 bases each). This CDR3 has 14 amino acids. Trimming took off 4 bases at V and 0 bases at J, with 8 bases between the two ends. The germline CDR1 and CDR2 sequences are SGDLS and YYNGEE. The CDR3 region is CASSPGTAKNIQYF. DNA for the CDR3: TGTGCCAGCAGCCCGGGGACAGCCAAAAACATTCAGTACTTC.

The chain is built from TRBV11-1 and TRBJ2-7; possible D gene TRBD2, 5 bases. Germline lookup yields CDR1 SGHAT and CDR2 FQDESV (reference sequence). V was cut by 2 bases and J by 0 bases, with 5 bases left in between. This CDR3 spans 13 amino acids. The CDR3: CASSLRDSYEQYF. The CDR3 DNA sequence: TGTGCCAGCAGCTTACGGGACTCCTACGAGCAGTACTTC.